The rows below give T cell receptor beta chains drawn from one sample of a study of shared clonotypes between healthy human individuals. Using immunoSEQ multiplex PCR, the repertoire was profiled, and TCRdb retains in-frame clones only, with some absent. The sample yields 1.5 million to 2.5 million clones, about 95% seen once. The source material was naive CD8+ T cells sorted from blood. These receptors all stem from a man in his late teens or twenties in good health. The CDR3 runs from the conserved cysteine through the conserved F or W. A D gene is named only where the DNA matches it firmly. Some rows mark clone size as missing; the rest say once, few, many or name a class of expanded clone.

j_call d_call v_call clone_size cdr3_nt cdr3_aa
TRBJ2-1 TRBD1 TRBV28 NA TGTGCCAGCAGAGACGACAGGGGGCGCGGCAATGAGCAGTTCTTC CASRDDRGRGNEQFF
TRBJ2-7 NA TRBV5-5 once TGTGCCAGCAGCTTGCGGGACGGCTTCTACGAGCAGTACTTC CASSLRDGFYEQYF
TRBJ1-5 TRBD1 TRBV28 once TGTGCCAGTCGGACAGGGGCGGCTCAGCCCCAGCATTTT CASRTGAAQPQHF
TRBJ2-1 NA TRBV9 NA TGTGCCAGCGGGGCGGAGGGTTTGTTCTTC CASGAEGLFF
TRBJ2-5 NA TRBV9 NA TGTGCCAGCAGCGAACAGGGACGCAAAGAGACCCAGTACTTC CASSEQGRKETQYF
TRBJ2-7 TRBD1 TRBV7-9 NA TGTGCCAGCAGCTTAGCCGCAGGGGGAATGGCGAACGAGCAGTACTTC CASSLAAGGMANEQYF
TRBJ1-1 NA TRBV10-3 NA TGTGCCATCAGTGATCCAGACGTAAACACTGAAGCTTTCTTT CAISDPDVNTEAFF
TRBJ2-1 NA TRBV29-1 NA TGCAGCGTTGAAGGGGTGGGGGTCGGCCAGAGCTCCTACAATGAGCAGTTCTTC CSVEGVGVGQSSYNEQFF
TRBJ1-1 NA TRBV5-4 NA TGTGCCAGCAGGCTATCTTTGTCAGGGAGTGGGAACACTGAAGCTTTCTTT CASRLSLSGSGNTEAFF
TRBJ2-7 TRBD2 TRBV27 NA TGTGCCAGCAGGTTAGCGGGAGGGTCCTACGAGCAGTACTTC CASRLAGGSYEQYF
TRBJ2-7 NA TRBV28 NA TGTGCCAGCAGTTTGATACGAGGTGGGCCCTACGAGCAGTACTTC CASSLIRGGPYEQYF
TRBJ2-7 TRBD2 TRBV2 NA TGTGCCAGCCTACTAGCGGGAGGATCCTACGAGCAGTACTTC CASLLAGGSYEQYF